The clone carrying this T cell receptor (beta chain) was counted at least ten times. Its target is not known. Template switching added a universal primer site; cDNA carried unique molecular identifiers. TCRdb reprocessed the 5' RACE reads with MiXCR, giving one entry per CDR3 protein. The sample has 310,000 or so distinct CDR3 sequences; 8.5% to 9.5% are singletons. The entry originates in a study of identical twins. Study-level results: Insertion counts were lower in abundant cord blood beta clonotypes, a trend that memory repertoires did not show. There is a chance that invariant MAIT and iNKT cells partially muddied zero-insertion analyses.

With 0 bases removed from V and 4 bases from J, the gap between germline ends came to 7 bases. Germline loops: CDR1 DFQATT, CDR2 SNEGSKA (reference sequence). The length of the CDR3 is 13 residues. The same data also contributed to another study, on yellow fever vaccine responses in identical twins. From that report: Twins reportedly had a vaccine T cell response that seemed partly convergent, partly personalized.

Sequences were obtained from CD8+ T cells sorted from blood. The sequence came from a woman under 30 in good health. V usage is TRBV20-1 and J usage is TRBJ1-3, with no clear D. The CDR3 loop reads CSARDLVGNTIYF. In DNA form, the CDR3 reads TGCAGTGCTAGAGATCTTGTCGGAAACACCATATATTTT.